This is a list of T cell receptor beta chains from one sample in a study of cytomegalovirus exposure and HLA in healthy donors. The assay was immunoSEQ multiplex PCR, and TCRdb's table has in-frame clones only and misses some. The sample consists of some 130,000 clones, approximately 72% of them appearing once. What was sequenced was PBMCs. The receptor source for this set is a human donor in good health. CDR3s include the opening cysteine and the closing phenylalanine or tryptophan. D genes are given only for firm matches. Clone size is not always given. Where it is, it says once, few, many or a class for expanded clones.

>TRBV7-9|.|.|TRBJ2-6
CASSFLAGRLSGANVLTF
TGTGCCAGCAGCTTTCTTGCGGGCCGACTCTCTGGGGCCAACGTCCTGACTTTC
>TRBV5-1|few|.|TRBJ1-6
CASSLAAGSGSPLHF
TGCGCCAGCAGCTTGGCAGCAGGGTCGGGTTCACCCCTCCACTTT
>TRBV9|few|.|TRBJ2-3
CASSVAGTDTQYF
TGTGCCAGCAGCGTAGCGGGCACAGATACGCAGTATTTT
>TRBV5-6|once|.|TRBJ2-3
CASSIQGRTDTQYF
TGTGCCAGCAGTATACAGGGCCGCACAGATACGCAGTATTTT
>TRBV6-5|few|.|TRBJ2-2
CASSLRGLGTGELFF
TGTGCCAGCAGCCTCAGGGGATTGGGCACCGGGGAGCTGTTTTTT
>TRBV11-2|once|TRBD2|TRBJ2-7
CASSLGPLAGAYEQYF
TGTGCCAGCAGCTTAGGGCCACTAGCGGGGGCCTACGAGCAGTACTTC
>TRBV28|.|.|TRBJ1-4
CASSFGGAANEKLFF
TGTGCCAGCAGTTTCGGGGGGGCGGCTAATGAAAAACTGTTTTTT
>TRBV19|.|TRBD1|TRBJ1-2
CASSFRQGDSYTF
TGTGCCAGTAGTTTCAGACAGGGTGATAGCTACACCTTC
>TRBV27|.|.|TRBJ2-2
CASSLLMQDLLFF
TGTGCCAGCAGTTTATTAATGCAGGACTTGCTGTTTTTT
>TRBV7-2|.|TRBD2|TRBJ2-2
CASSSGLAGAGPGELFF
TGTGCCAGCAGCTCGGGACTAGCGGGGGCGGGGCCCGGGGAGCTGTTTTTT
>TRBV7-6|.|.|TRBJ2-2
CASSLTGNGAGELFF
TGTGCCAGCAGCCTCACAGGGAACGGCGCCGGGGAGCTGTTTTTT
>TRBV9|.|.|TRBJ2-2
CASSVAQGNTGELFF
TGCGCCAGCAGCGTGGCACAGGGGAACACCGGGGAGCTGTTTTTT
>TRBV4-2|.|.|TRBJ2-7
CASSQEEAGGYEQYF
TGTGCCAGCAGCCAAGAGGAGGCAGGCGGGTACGAGCAGTACTTC
>TRBV5-1|.|TRBD1|TRBJ2-2
CASSLGQGLAGELFF
TGCGCCAGCAGCTTGGGACAGGGTCTGGCCGGGGAGCTGTTTTTT
>TRBV6-6|.|.|TRBJ1-6
CASSYLGADNSPLHF
TGTGCCAGCAGTTACTTAGGGGCTGATAATTCACCCCTCCACTTT
>TRBV7-9|once|.|TRBJ1-3
CASSLDPGGGNTIYF
TGTGCCAGCAGCTTAGACCCAGGTGGTGGAAACACCATATATTTT
>TRBV18|.|TRBD1|TRBJ1-3
CASSPWTGPSGNTIYF
TGTGCCAGCTCACCATGGACAGGGCCCTCTGGAAACACCATATATTTT
>TRBV5-1|.|TRBD1|TRBJ2-7
CASSIGTGQTYEQYF
TGCGCCAGCAGCATTGGGACAGGCCAAACCTACGAGCAGTACTTC
>TRBV29-1|.|TRBD2|TRBJ2-7
CSVAGLAGAPGEQYF
TGCAGCGTCGCCGGACTAGCGGGAGCTCCGGGGGAGCAGTACTTC
>TRBV11-3|.|TRBD2|TRBJ2-1
CASSRTSGFNEQFF
TGTGCCAGCAGCCGGACTAGCGGGTTCAATGAGCAGTTCTTC
>TRBV30|.|TRBD1|TRBJ1-2
CACWVDRVYGYTF
TGTGCCTGTTGGGTGGACAGGGTCTATGGCTACACCTTC
>TRBV28|.|TRBD1|TRBJ2-7
CASSLQTGGDPRNEQYF
TGTGCCAGCAGTTTACAGACAGGGGGCGACCCTCGGAACGAGCAGTACTTC
>TRBV30|.|TRBD2|TRBJ2-3
CASGLAVSSTDTQYF
TGTGCCTCGGGACTAGCGGTATCTAGCACAGATACGCAGTATTTT
>TRBV27|.|.|TRBJ2-7
CASRQGTEQYF
TGTGCCAGCAGACAGGGCACCGAGCAGTACTTC
>TRBV29-1|.|.|TRBJ1-1
CSVWTGDSTEAFF
TGCAGCGTATGGACCGGGGATAGCACTGAAGCTTTCTTT
>TRBV5-6|.|.|TRBJ1-1
CASSAGQEAFF
TGTGCCAGCAGCGCCGGACAGGAAGCTTTCTTT
>TRBV10-3|once|.|TRBJ2-7
CAIRLTQTYEQYF
TGTGCCATCAGATTGACACAGACCTACGAGCAGTACTTC
>TRBV6-4|.|TRBD2|TRBJ2-7
CASSVERGDLYEQYF
TGTGCCAGCAGTGTTGAGCGGGGGGACCTCTACGAGCAGTACTTC
>TRBV6-6|.|.|TRBJ1-1
CASSYQQGNTEAFF
TGTGCCAGCAGTTACCAGCAGGGAAACACTGAAGCTTTCTTT
>TRBV4-3|.|.|TRBJ2-5
CASSQIRKETQYF
TGCGCCAGCAGCCAAATCAGGAAGGAGACCCAGTACTTC
>TRBV28|.|TRBD2|TRBJ2-4
CASSLASGGANNIQYF
TGTGCCAGCAGTTTGGCTAGCGGGGGGGCCAATAACATTCAGTACTTC
>TRBV7-3|once|TRBD2|TRBJ2-3
CASSPGTSGAGDTQYF
TGTGCCAGCAGCCCAGGGACTAGCGGGGCAGGAGATACGCAGTATTTT
>TRBV2|.|.|TRBJ2-3
CAGRGSTDTQYF
TGTGCCGGCAGGGGCTCGACAGATACGCAGTATTTT
>TRBV6-5|.|TRBD1|TRBJ1-3
CASSYMTGGGNTIYF
TGTGCCAGCAGTTACATGACAGGGGGAGGAAACACCATATATTTT